These T cell receptor beta chains were read from a single sample in a study of blood T cells in healthy people across ages. MiXCR, applied by TCRdb to the 5' RACE reads, yields one record per CDR3 protein. The sample yields approximately 490,000 distinct CDR3 sequences, around 24% seen once. The sample was also linked to a second study, of T cells of mothers and their children.

Sequencing was performed on blood. These receptors all stem from a boy aged 5-17 years in good health. Both conserved end residues are part of each CDR3. A D gene is named only where the DNA matches it firmly. Not every row has a clone size; where given, it reads once, few, many or a size class.

V gene	J gene	D gene	clone size	CDR3 protein	CDR3 DNA
TRBV20-1	TRBJ1-5	.	.	CSARGGMLETKHF	TGCAGTGCTAGAGGAGGAATGCTTGAGACCAAGCATTTT
TRBV21-1	TRBJ1-5	.	few	CASSKEVNLWTGVDQPQHF	TGTGCCAGCAGCAAAGAGGTAAATTTGTGGACAGGCGTAGATCAGCCCCAGCATTTT
TRBV28	TRBJ2-7	TRBD1	.	CASSYRQGLGEQYF	TGTGCCAGCAGCTATCGACAGGGATTGGGCGAGCAGTACTTC
TRBV30	TRBJ2-1	TRBD1	few	CAWNRKQDREQFF	TGTGCCTGGAATCGTAAGCAGGACAGGGAGCAGTTCTTC
TRBV2	TRBJ2-5	.	few	CASSEGRMEEETQYF	TGTGCCAGCAGTGAAGGCAGGATGGAGGAAGAGACCCAGTACTTC
TRBV6-6	TRBJ1-3	.	.	CASSNRVSGNTIYF	TGTGCCAGCAGTAACAGGGTGTCTGGAAACACCATATATTTT
TRBV5-6	TRBJ2-7	.	few	CASSLGENPREQYF	TGTGCCAGCAGCTTAGGGGAGAACCCCCGCGAGCAGTACTTC
TRBV6-2/TRBV6-3	TRBJ2-1	.	few	CASSYLSPNEQFF	TGTGCCAGCAGTTATTTGTCCCCTAATGAGCAGTTCTTC
TRBV29-1	TRBJ2-1	.	.	CSVAHPSNEQFF	TGCAGCGTTGCGCACCCATCCAATGAGCAGTTCTTC
TRBV20-1	TRBJ2-1	.	few	CSARDLSEPYNEQFF	TGCAGTGCTAGAGATTTGTCGGAACCTTACAATGAGCAGTTCTTC
TRBV20-1	TRBJ1-1	.	.	CSARDKGWTEAFF	TGCAGTGCTAGAGATAAGGGTTGGACTGAAGCTTTCTTT
TRBV5-1	TRBJ2-7	TRBD1	.	CASSPGDRDHEQYF	TGCGCCAGCAGCCCCGGGGACAGGGACCACGAGCAGTACTTC
TRBV12-5	TRBJ2-7	TRBD1	.	CASKWTGFYEQYF	TGTGCTAGCAAATGGACAGGGTTTTACGAGCAGTACTTC
TRBV20-1	TRBJ2-4	TRBD2	.	CSGGGGNIQYF	TGCAGTGGTGGGGGGGGAAACATTCAGTACTTC
TRBV12-3/TRBV12-4	TRBJ1-3	.	few	CASSFSSGNTIYF	TGTGCCAGCAGTTTTAGCTCTGGAAACACCATATATTTT
TRBV9	TRBJ1-2	.	.	CASSVRNYGYTF	TGTGCCAGCAGCGTAAGAAACTATGGCTACACCTTC
TRBV5-1	TRBJ1-1	.	.	CASTQLQGFTEAFF	TGCGCCAGCACCCAATTACAGGGATTCACTGAAGCTTTCTTT
TRBV7-2	TRBJ2-7	.	many	CASSPKGWQNSSYEQYF	TGTGCCAGCAGCCCCAAAGGTTGGCAAAATTCTTCCTACGAGCAGTACTTC
TRBV10-3	TRBJ2-2	TRBD2	few	CAISESIGAGGRTGELFF	TGTGCCATCAGTGAGTCGATTGGAGCGGGGGGGCGCACCGGGGAGCTGTTTTTT
TRBV4-3	TRBJ1-2	.	few	CASSPSTGMNYGYTF	TGCGCCAGCAGCCCCTCGACAGGCATGAACTATGGCTACACCTTC
TRBV5-1	TRBJ1-5	TRBD1	.	CASSPGQGGIMNQPQHF	TGCGCCAGCAGCCCGGGACAGGGTGGCATAATGAATCAGCCCCAGCATTTT
TRBV12-3/TRBV12-4	TRBJ2-7	.	few	CASATTTGILIYEQYF	TGTGCCAGCGCGACTACCACAGGTATTCTAATCTACGAGCAGTACTTC
TRBV27	TRBJ1-6	.	few	CASSLLLRWSPLHF	TGTGCCAGCAGTTTATTGTTGAGGTGGTCACCCCTCCACTTT
TRBV4-3	TRBJ1-4	.	.	CASSSTALRTEKLFF	TGCGCCAGCAGCTCAACAGCGCTGAGGACTGAAAAACTGTTTTTT
TRBV7-2	TRBJ2-7	.	few	CASSLDPNSYEQYF	TGTGCCAGCAGCTTAGATCCGAATTCCTACGAGCAGTACTTC